A single sample is the source of the 24 T cell receptor beta chains below, sequenced in a study of radiotherapy plus CTLA-4 blockade in lung cancer. TCRdb's copy holds only in-frame clones and misses some; the assay was immunoSEQ multiplex PCR. Of tens of thousands of clones in the sample, roughly 84% were seen once. The sample in question was peripheral blood, obtained from a patient treated with radiotherapy plus ipilimumab. These receptors were obtained from a human donor with non-small cell lung cancer that progressed on radiotherapy plus ipilimumab.

This chain joins TRBV28 and TRBJ2-5, with a tentative D call TRBD2 (5 bases). Trimming left V 2 bases short and J 4 bases short, with 8 bases between. Germline V gives CDR1 MDHEN, CDR2 SYDVKM. CDR3 size: 13 residues. CDR3 coding DNA: TGTGCCAGCAGTTTAGGTCGGGGAGAGACCCAGTACTTC. It codes for CASSLGRGETQYF.

The V gene is TRBV5-6, the J gene TRBJ1-4; D is unresolved. Germline loops: CDR1 SGHDT, CDR2 YYEEEE. V was pared by 4 bases and J by 3 bases, with 16 bases between. This CDR3 has 16 residues. The CDR3 sequence is CASSPWARLANEKLFF. For the CDR3, the DNA is TGTGCCAGCAGCCCATGGGCGCGGTTGGCTAATGAAAAACTGTTTTTT.

The chain joins TRBV5-4 to TRBJ2-1, with 14 bases that match TRBD2. The germline gives CDR1 SGHNT, CDR2 YYREEE (reference sequence). V was clipped by 2 bases and J by 11 bases; unmatched bases: 9. The length of the CDR3 is 16 residues. DNA of the CDR3: TGTGCCAGCAGCTTAGGTCGACTAGCGGGAGGGGGCCAGCAGTTCTTC. Amino acid sequence: CASSLGRLAGGGQQFF.

This clone was observed a single time. V and J are TRBV28 and TRBJ2-3; a possible D gene is TRBD1 (6 bases). Trimming removed 2 bases from V and 9 bases from J, with 18 bases in between. The germline gives CDR1 MDHEN, CDR2 SYDVKM. The CDR3 sequence is 15 residues long. The CDR3: CASSLAFSWGRTQYF. The CDR3, as DNA: TGTGCCAGCAGTTTAGCTTTTTCTTGGGGGCGCACGCAGTATTTT.

V and J are TRBV28 and TRBJ1-5, with no clear D. The CDR3 sequence is 15 residues long. Between the trimmed V and J ends, which lost 6 bases and 4 bases, there was a span of 16 bases. Germline V CDR1 and CDR2: MDHEN, SYDVKM. The CDR3 spells CASRPSGRLNQPQHF. The CDR3 DNA is TGTGCCAGCAGACCCAGCGGCAGATTGAATCAGCCCCAGCATTTT.

The chain recombines TRBV5-1 with TRBJ2-2; TRBD2 matches at 7 bases. The V gene end was trimmed by 4 bases and the J gene end by 6 bases; junction bases not matched to a gene: 6. There are 14 residues in the CDR3. From germline, CDR1 is SGHRS and CDR2 YFSETQ. Here the CDR3 reads CASSRRETPGELFF. CDR3 in DNA: TGCGCCAGCAGCAGGCGGGAGACCCCCGGGGAGCTGTTTTTT.

This sequence joins TRBV25-1 and TRBJ2-7; D is perhaps TRBD2 (6 bases). The V end was cut by 6 bases, the J end by 7 bases, with 19 bases between. This CDR3 comprises 14 residues. Germline CDR1 reads MGHDK; CDR2 reads SYGVNS. In nucleotides, the CDR3 is TGTGCCAGCAGCGGGGACTTCCACCCCTCGGAGCAGTACTTC. Its protein is CASSGDFHPSEQYF.

The CDR3 loop reads CASRLAGGAHEQYF. The CDR3 nucleotides read TGTGCCAGCAGACTAGCGGGTGGAGCCCACGAGCAGTACTTC. The chain joins TRBV5-4 to TRBJ2-7; TRBD2 matches 9 bases. The CDR3 spans 14 residues. J lost 5 bases, V lost 5 bases, and 8 bases had no gene match. Germline loops: CDR1 SGHNT, CDR2 YYREEE (reference sequence).

The CDR3 DNA is TGTGCCACCAGCAGAGGGGGGACAGGGAGCACAGATACGCAGTATTTT. Translating gives CATSRGGTGSTDTQYF. The gene calls are TRBV15 and TRBJ2-3; 9 bases are shared with TRBD1. The CDR3 is 16 residues long. The V gene end was trimmed by 1 base and the J gene end by 0 bases; junction bases not matched to a gene: 2. The germline V gene has CDR1 LNHNV and CDR2 YYDKDF (reference sequence).

CDR3 coding DNA: TGTGCCAGCAGCCCCGCAAGGGACTACCCCTACGAGCAGTACGTC. It encodes CASSPARDYPYEQYV. The chain couples TRBV11-2 to TRBJ2-7; 7 positions match TRBD2. Losses at the gene ends were 5 bases for V and 2 bases for J; bases not matched to a gene: 9. CDR1 and CDR2 (germline): SGHAT, FQNNGV. The CDR3 runs to 15 residues.

The chain has TRBV28 and TRBJ1-5, with TRBD1 matching over 8 bases. Trimming removed 6 bases from V and 2 bases from J; junction bases left unmatched: 3. The CDR3 consists of 14 residues. Germline V CDR1 and CDR2: MDHEN, SYDVKM. For the CDR3, the DNA is TGTGCCAGCAGGCAGACAGGGGGCAATCAGCCCCAGCATTTT. Protein sequence: CASRQTGGNQPQHF. The full variable domain, rest sourced from reference TRBV28 and TRBJ1-5, is DVKVTQSSRYLVKRTGEKVFLECVQDMDHENMFWYRQDPGLGLRLIYFSYDVKMKEKGDIPEGYSVSREKKERFSLILESASTNQTSMYLCASRQTGGNQPQHFGDGTRLSIL.

This sequence joins TRBV19 and TRBJ2-3; TRBD2 matches 8 bases. CDR1 and CDR2 (germline): LNHDA, SQIVND (reference sequence). The CDR3 sequence is 15 residues long. With 3 bases clipped from V and 5 bases from J, the junction kept 7 bases outside the gene matches. The CDR3 coding sequence is TGTGCCAGTAGTATGGGTAGCGGGATAAGAGATACGCAGTATTTT. Translation: CASSMGSGIRDTQYF. The full variable domain, with the rest looked up from reference TRBV19 and TRBJ2-3, is DGGITQSPKYLFRKEGQNVTLSCEQNLNHDAMYWYRQDPGQGLRLIYYSQIVNDFQKGDIAEGYSVSREKKESFPLTVTSAQKNPTAFYLCASSMGSGIRDTQYFGPGTRLTVL.

The chain has TRBV6-5 and TRBJ2-3, with D unresolved. The CDR3 spans 15 residues. Deletions cut 4 bases from V and 7 bases from J, with 18 bases between. Germline V gene data show CDR1 as MNHEY and CDR2 as SVGAGI. This CDR3 reads CASSSTAQSGNTQYF. In DNA, the CDR3 is TGTGCCAGCAGTTCTACAGCGCAAAGTGGGAATACGCAGTATTTT.

The chain employs TRBV21-1 and TRBJ2-4; TRBD1 is the table's D call, not checked against the DNA. TRBV21-1 is reported as a pseudogene. This CDR3 contains 18 residues. CDR3 sequence: CASSTPRRGRAAKNIQYF. CDR3 sequence (DNA): TGTGCCAGCAGCACCCCCAGAAGGGGGCGCGCGGCCAAAAACATTCAGTACTTC.

The chain links TRBV6-5 to TRBJ2-1; D is unresolved. Germline assignment: CDR1 MNHEY and CDR2 SVGAGI. This CDR3 region has 14 residues. V lost 4 bases to trimming and J lost 3 bases, with 10 bases between them. The DNA of the CDR3 is TGTGCCAGCAGTTCGGTGGTTAGCTACAATGAGCAGTTCTTC. It is translated as CASSSVVSYNEQFF.

The rearrangement joins TRBV4-2 to TRBJ2-3; weak D call: TRBD2 (5 bases). Trimming shortened V by 0 bases and J by 8 bases, and 15 bases separated the two germline ends. Germline V lookup: CDR1 LGHNA, CDR2 YNFKEQ. This CDR3 region has 15 residues. Written as DNA, the CDR3 is TGTGCCAGCAGCCAAGAATCATCGACTGGAGGTACGCAGTATTTT. It specifies CASSQESSTGGTQYF.

The V call is TRBV4-1, the J call TRBJ2-5; D unclear. Germline CDR1 reads MGHRA; CDR2 reads YSYEKL. V was cut by 4 bases and J by 2 bases, with 11 bases left in between. CDR3 length: 14 amino acids. CDR3 sequence (DNA): TGCGCCAGCAGCCCCGTCAGCCAACAAGAGACCCAGTACTTC. Translated, it gives CASSPVSQQETQYF.

The chain joins TRBV9 to TRBJ2-7; TRBD1 matches at 8 bases. This CDR3 is built from 15 residues. Losses at the gene ends were 2 bases for V and 0 bases for J; bases not matched to a gene: 4. CDR1 and CDR2 (germline): SGDLS, YYNGEE. The CDR3 protein is CASSVTGQASYEQYF. The CDR3 bases are TGTGCCAGCAGCGTGACGGGACAGGCCTCCTACGAGCAGTACTTC.

This clone was counted once. J is TRBJ1-1 and V is TRBV4-2, with 7 bases fitting TRBD1. CDR3 length: 16 residues. V lost 0 bases to trimming and J lost 6 bases; unmatched junction nucleotides: 10. Germline lookup yields CDR1 LGHNA and CDR2 YNFKEQ. CDR3 loop: CASSQDAPQGPSEAFF. The DNA for the CDR3 is TGTGCCAGCAGCCAAGATGCCCCACAGGGGCCCTCTGAAGCTTTCTTT.

The chain joins TRBV6-4 to TRBJ2-2, with D unclear. CDR3 length equals 14 residues. The V gene lost 6 bases and the J gene lost 2 bases, with 10 bases spanning the gap. Germline assignment: CDR1 MRHNA and CDR2 SNTAGT. The CDR3 DNA sequence: TGTGCCAGCAGCCCTTATCCCAACACCGGGGAGCTGTTTTTT. Protein sequence: CASSPYPNTGELFF.

The V and J genes are TRBV9 and TRBJ2-3; D is undetermined. This CDR3 comprises 13 residues. The ends were cut back, 2 bases at V and 2 bases at J, with 6 bases in the middle. CDR1 is SGDLS and CDR2 is YYNGEE in the germline V gene. CDR3 sequence reads: CASSVLHTDTQYF. The DNA for the CDR3 is TGTGCCAGCAGCGTTCTTCACACAGATACGCAGTATTTT.

The chain is built from TRBV5-4 and TRBJ1-2; no firm D call. Trimming took off 4 bases at V and 3 bases at J, with 16 bases between the two ends. The CDR3 extends over 15 amino acids. Germline assignment: CDR1 SGHNT and CDR2 YYREEE (reference sequence). CDR3 bases: TGTGCCAGCAGCCCGGGTCCGGACGGGGACTATGGCTACACCTTC. Protein: CASSPGPDGDYGYTF.

The chain combines TRBV7-9 with TRBJ1-2; D uncertain. The CDR3 consists of 13 residues. CDR1 is SEHNR and CDR2 is FQNEAQ in the germline V gene (reference sequence). The ends were cut back, 5 bases at V and 8 bases at J, with 15 bases in the middle. This CDR3 reads CASSPPAPRGYTF. CDR3 sequence (DNA): TGTGCCAGCAGCCCCCCCGCCCCCCGAGGCTACACCTTC. Supplemented by reference TRBV7-9 and TRBJ1-2, the full variable domain reads DTGVSQNPRHKITKRGQNVTFRCDPISEHNRLYWYRQTLGQGPEFLTYFQNEAQLEKSRLLSDRFSAERPKGSFSTLEIQRTEQGDSAMYLCASSPPAPRGYTFGSGTRLTVV.

This clone showed up just a few times. The chain employs TRBV6-5 and TRBJ2-7; D is unclear. CDR3 length: 15 amino acids. CDR1 is MNHEY and CDR2 is SVGAGI in the germline V gene. Deletions cut 0 bases from V and 0 bases from J, with 9 bases between. CDR3 in DNA: TGTGCCAGCAGTTACTCGAGGACGGACTCCTACGAGCAGTACTTC. This gives the protein CASSYSRTDSYEQYF.